This T cell receptor beta chain was captured by sequencing in a study of shared clonotypes between healthy human individuals. Study results and limitations: In several donors, around 4.8% of naive CD4 clonotypes appeared in common.

V shed 3 bases and J shed 0 bases, with 5 bases lying between them. This CDR3 region has 14 residues. CDR1 MDHEN and CDR2 SYDVKM come from the germline V gene. CD8 cells classed as naive were CD45RO-negative and positively selected for CCR7, excluding terminally differentiated effector memory CD45RA+ cells. Every one of the donors was a Caucasian adult that lived in Nashville, Tennessee. As for this clone: What it recognizes is unknown.

TCRdb's table, derived via immunoSEQ multiplex PCR, lists solely in-frame clones and lacks some. The sample carries roughly 600,000 clones, 98% recorded once. The genes are TRBV28 and TRBJ2-2; D is unresolved. The source is a man younger than 40 in good health. Specimen: naive CD8+ T cells sorted from blood. Written as DNA, the CDR3 is TGTGCCAGCAGTTTTTCGGCGAACACCGGGGAGCTGTTTTTT. Protein sequence: CASSFSANTGELFF.